The 6 T cell receptor beta chains below were found in one sample sequenced in a study of shared clonotypes between healthy human individuals. Sequencing was performed with immunoSEQ multiplex PCR; in TCRdb, only in-frame clones are kept and a portion is missing. This table holds approximately 590,000 clones, around 95% found once. Naive CD8 isolation took CD45RO-negative cells positively selected for CCR7 and excluded terminally differentiated effector memory CD45RA+ cells. The sequenced material came from naive CD8+ T cells sorted from blood. The receptors shown here come from a woman aged 25-40 years in good health.

As to this clone: The sample holds other DNA sequences that translate to the same CDR3. The chain recombines TRBV27 with TRBJ1-1, with D possibly TRBD1 on 6 matching bases. Germline CDR1 MNHEY, CDR2 SMNVEV (reference sequence). V was cut by 3 bases and J by 2 bases, with 10 bases left in between. The CDR3 sequence is 14 residues long. CDR3 DNA: TGTGCCAGCAGTTTTGGCGGGGGCAACACTGAAGCTTTCTTT. This translates into CASSFGGGNTEAFF.

The V call is TRBV14, the J call TRBJ2-7; 7 nucleotides match TRBD1. Trimming at V came to 5 bases and at J to 5 bases, leaving 9 bases not matched to a gene. CDR3 size: 14 residues. Germline CDR1 is SGHDN and CDR2 is FVKESK. The CDR3 region is CASSKRTGTHEQYF. CDR3 in DNA: TGTGCCAGCAGCAAGCGGACAGGAACCCACGAGCAGTACTTC. Full variable domain (rest looked up from reference TRBV14 and TRBJ2-7): EAGVTQFPSHSVIEKGQTVTLRCDPISGHDNLYWYRRVMGKEIKFLLHFVKESKQDESGMPNNRFLAERTGGTYSTLKVQPAELEDSGVYFCASSKRTGTHEQYFGPGTRLTVT.

This clone was picked up one time. J is TRBJ1-1 and V is TRBV4-1, with TRBD1 matching 8 bases. V shed 3 bases, J shed 1 base, and the junction held 4 bases outside the gene matches. CDR1 and CDR2 (germline): MGHRA, YSYEKL. The CDR3 is 15 amino acids. In nucleotides, the CDR3 is TGCGCCAGCAGCCATGGCGACAGGGGGAACACTGAAGCTTTCTTT. This codes for CASSHGDRGNTEAFF.

V gene TRBV9 combines with J gene TRBJ2-3; D may be TRBD2 (6 bases). With 3 bases removed from V and 2 bases from J, the gap between germline ends came to 13 bases. This CDR3 has 15 residues. In germline, CDR1 is SGDLS, CDR2 YYNGEE. The CDR3 sequence is CASSGEGTFTDTQYF. Written as DNA, the CDR3 is TGTGCCAGCAGCGGGGAAGGGACTTTCACAGATACGCAGTATTTT.

J is TRBJ2-1 and V is TRBV7-9, with D perhaps matching TRBD2 (5 bases). The germline V gene has CDR1 SEHNR and CDR2 FQNEAQ (reference sequence). Trimming cost V 11 bases and J 9 bases, with 14 bases left between them. The CDR3 consists of 11 residues. The CDR3 region is CAEGSGLEQFF. As DNA, the CDR3 is TGTGCCGAAGGGAGTGGCCTTGAGCAGTTCTTC.

V and J are TRBV13 and TRBJ2-3, with 7 bases matching TRBD2. The CDR3 loop spans 11 amino acids. Germline values: CDR1 PRHDT, CDR2 FYEKMQ (reference sequence). Trimming removed 6 bases from V and 9 bases from J; junction bases left unmatched: 3. CDR3 nucleotide sequence: TGTGCCAGCAGGGGGGGGAACACGCAGTATTTT. Its protein is CASRGGNTQYF.